A single sample is the source of the 5 T cell receptor beta chains below, sequenced in a study of blood T cells in healthy people across ages (dated by TCRdb to between 2015 and 2017). Library prep was done by 5' RACE. The instrument was an Illumina HiSeq 2500. A second roughly 6 to 12 cycle PCR used a sample-barcoded 5' primer and a J-beta primer mix. TCRdb ran its own pipeline on the public reads, namely fastp trimming at Q25 and MiXCR clone calling, and kept in-frame beta chains. Rows with one shared CDR3 protein collapse into an entry with the most common genes and DNA. The sample includes hundreds of thousands of distinct CDR3 sequences, with more than 40% observed a single time. Of the sample, roughly 19% falls within the top ten clones. Material: blood. These receptors were taken from a woman in her sixties or seventies in good health.

DNA of the CDR3: TGTGCCAGCACCAGAGACAGGAACACTGAAGCTTTCTTT. It translates to CASTRDRNTEAFF. The chain couples TRBV21-1 to TRBJ1-1. TRBV21-1 is reported as a pseudogene. This CDR3 has 13 residues.

This clonotype occurred a few times. V is TRBV6-4 and J is TRBJ2-3; 9 bases are a match to TRBD2. CDR1 MRHNA and CDR2 SNTAGT come from the germline V gene. V was clipped by 5 bases and J by 4 bases; unmatched bases: 4. The CDR3 covers 14 residues. The CDR3 protein is CASSSGRIPDTQYF. Here the CDR3 DNA reads TGTGCCAGCAGTAGCGGGAGGATACCAGATACGCAGTATTTT.

This rearrangement joins TRBV12-3 or TRBV12-4 to TRBJ1-5, with D perhaps matching TRBD1 (5 bases). V lost 10 bases and J 4 bases, leaving 14 bases between the germline ends. This CDR3 has 13 residues. CDR3 nucleotide sequence: TGTGCCACCCGTGGACAACCGAATCAGCCCCAGCATTTT. Protein product: CATRGQPNQPQHF.

This chain uses TRBV20-1 with TRBJ2-3; the D is unclear. V lost 1 base to trimming and J lost 3 bases, with 5 bases between them. This CDR3 spans 12 amino acids. Germline V gene data show CDR1 as DFQATT and CDR2 as SNEGSKA (reference sequence). CDR3 loop: CSARGETDTQYF. In DNA, the CDR3 is TGCAGTGCTAGAGGCGAGACAGATACGCAGTATTTT.

This chain links TRBV10-3 with TRBJ1-5; D not certain. Germline CDR1 and CDR2: ENHRY and SYGVKD. V lost 2 bases and J lost 4, with 9 bases in between. The CDR3 extends over 14 amino acids. This CDR3 reads CAISESQNNQPQHF. In DNA, the CDR3 is TGTGCCATCAGTGAGAGCCAGAATAATCAGCCCCAGCATTTT.